Included here is one T cell receptor beta chain sequence, with context. Its antigen is not identified. The sample originates from a study of T cell responses to AZD1222 COVID-19 vaccine. Findings of the study overall: Unmutated variant regions are reportedly targeted by nearly half of spike-specific TCRs. Baseline seropositivity occurred in only a handful of AZD1222 recipients. Clonal diversity was possibly underestimated, and white British individuals and females predominated among donors.

Assay used: immunoSEQ multiplex PCR; TCRdb lists only in-frame clones, some missing. The table has about 75,000 clones, roughly 84% seen once. Germline V gives CDR1 LGHDT, CDR2 YNNKEL (reference sequence). Trimming removed 6 bases at V and 2 bases at J, with 16 bases between. The CDR3 runs 16 residues. V usage is TRBV3-1 (or the pseudogene TRBV3-2) and J usage is TRBJ1-4; D possibly corresponds to TRBD1 (5 bases). This sequence originates from an adult who received the AZD1222 COVID-19 vaccine. This specimen consisted of peripheral blood, obtained 28 days after the second AZD1222 dose. This CDR3 reads CASSPGAFFTNEKLFF. CDR3 coding DNA: TGTGCCAGCAGTCCCGGGGCCTTCTTTACTAATGAAAAACTGTTTTTT.